This T cell receptor (beta chain) was profiled in a study of blood T cell repertoires in COVID-19. Turning to the study itself: Acute and convalescent COVID-19 specimens originated in the United States, Italy and Spain. Nucleic acid was either cDNA or gDNA, and it came from T cells, B-cell-depleted T cells, or PBMCs.

This CDR3 region has 15 residues. V was clipped by 7 bases and J by 0 bases, with 12 bases between them. The germline V gene encodes CDR1 MDHEN and CDR2 SYDVKM. In the original processing: Estimates of nucleated cell counts were drawn from the amplification of reference gene primers. The method was immunoSEQ multiplex PCR; TCRdb's version includes in-frame clones alone and lacks a portion of them. V, J and clone size reflect that table, while D and trimming were determined from the DNA. The sample lists under 150,000 clones, about 85% occurring once. The clonotype was recovered from a man aged 50 to 59 with acute or convalescent COVID-19. The J gene is TRBJ1-4, the V gene TRBV28, with D perhaps matching TRBD1 (5 bases). Material: peripheral blood. CDR3 sequence (DNA): TGTGCCAGCACTGGGGGGGGGACAACTAATGAAAAACTGTTTTTT. Protein: CASTGGGTTNEKLFF.